The 12 T cell receptor beta chains in this list originate from one sample, sequenced in a study of T cell responses to AZD1222 COVID-19 vaccine. The protocol was immunoSEQ multiplex PCR, while the TCRdb copy is restricted to in-frame clones and leaves out a portion. The sample holds tens of thousands of clones; approximately 88% are singletons and the top ten take more than 8.5%. Sequencing was performed on peripheral blood, taken 28 days after the second dose of the MenACWY control vaccine. These receptors all come from an adult who received the MenACWY meningococcal vaccine as a control.

The rearrangement uses TRBV7-9 and TRBJ2-7, with D maybe TRBD2 (5 bases). CDR3 size: 16 residues. Deletions cut 5 bases from V and 3 bases from J, with 20 bases between. Germline V gene sequence: CDR1 SEHNR, CDR2 FQNEAQ (reference sequence). The CDR3 coding sequence is TGTGCCAGCAGCCCTTTGGAGGCTAGTGGTTTCTACGAGCAGTACTTC. Translation gives CASSPLEASGFYEQYF.

The rearrangement links TRBV5-6 to TRBJ1-4; TRBD1 matches at 9 bases. After removal of 4 bases from V and 10 bases from J, the junction contained 8 bases not matched to a gene. The germline gives CDR1 SGHDT, CDR2 YYEEEE. CDR3 length equals 14 residues. CDR3 coding DNA: TGTGCCAGCAGCCGGGACAGGGAAGTTGGAAAACTGTTTTTT. Its translation: CASSRDREVGKLFF.

The chain uses TRBV7-3 and TRBJ2-2; TRBD1 is a possible D gene (5 bases). The V end lost 5 bases, the J end lost 3 bases, and 10 bases lay between the germline ends. Germline-derived CDR1 and CDR2 are SGHTA and FQGTGA. This CDR3 comprises 14 residues. The CDR3 loop is CASSPGQDTGELFF. The DNA of the CDR3 is TGTGCCAGCAGCCCCGGACAAGACACCGGGGAGCTGTTTTTT.

This sequence joins TRBV28 and TRBJ2-3; D not resolved. The CDR3 consists of 14 residues. Germline values: CDR1 MDHEN, CDR2 SYDVKM. The V end lost 4 bases, the J end lost 0 bases, and 8 bases lay between the germline ends. CDR3 residues: CASSSQISTDTQYF. CDR3 DNA sequence: TGTGCCAGCAGTTCCCAAATCAGCACAGATACGCAGTATTTT.

This clone showed up just a few times. The chain carries TRBV18 and TRBJ1-5; no firm D call. This CDR3 comprises 14 residues. Trimming pared 5 bases from V and 0 bases from J, leaving 8 bases between. The germline gives CDR1 KGHSH, CDR2 LQKENI. DNA for the CDR3: TGTGCCAGCTCAGAAGGAAATAGCAATCAGCCCCAGCATTTT. Its translation is CASSEGNSNQPQHF.

The chain links TRBV11-2 to TRBJ2-3; a possible D gene is TRBD1 (6 bases). The CDR3 is 18 residues long. Germline CDR1 is SGHAT and CDR2 is FQNNGV. V gave up 0 bases and J gave up 2 bases, with 18 bases separating them. CDR3: CASSLDHARGRVTDTQYF. The CDR3 DNA reads as TGTGCCAGCAGCTTAGATCATGCCAGGGGAAGGGTCACAGATACGCAGTATTTT.

This clone was detected only a few times. This chain connects TRBV9 to TRBJ2-7; 10 nucleotides agree with TRBD1. There are 13 residues in the CDR3. CDR1 and CDR2 (germline): SGDLS, YYNGEE. V trimming: 7 bases; J trimming: 5 bases; junction bases outside the gene matches: 6. CDR3 in amino acids: CASSLTGGDEQYF. The CDR3 DNA sequence: TGTGCCAGCTCCCTGACAGGGGGCGACGAGCAGTACTTC.

This chain uses TRBV3-1 (or the pseudogene TRBV3-2) with TRBJ2-7; 8 bases align to TRBD1. V was pared by 2 bases and J by 0 bases, with 3 bases of the junction left unmatched. This CDR3 region has 15 residues. CDR1 is LGHDT and CDR2 is YNNKEL in the germline V gene (reference sequence). The CDR3 spells CASSQWDRSSYEQYF. CDR3 DNA sequence: TGTGCCAGCAGCCAATGGGACAGGTCCTCCTACGAGCAGTACTTC.

This sequence joins TRBV4-1 and TRBJ2-6; 8 bases map to TRBD1. Germline values: CDR1 MGHRA, CDR2 YSYEKL. The CDR3 consists of 17 residues. V was clipped by 7 bases and J by 0 bases; unmatched bases: 8. Written as DNA, the CDR3 is TGCGCCAGCACCCTATCCGGACAGGGCTCTGGGGCCAACGTCCTGACTTTC. This encodes CASTLSGQGSGANVLTF.

The V call is TRBV19, the J call TRBJ1-5; 8 bases map to TRBD1. The CDR3 consists of 13 residues. The germline V gene encodes CDR1 LNHDA and CDR2 SQIVND (reference sequence). Trimming removed 8 bases from V and 9 bases from J; junction bases left unmatched: 9. For the CDR3, the DNA is TGTGCCAGTTCCGGGACAGGAGATCGGCCCCAGCATTTT. Amino acids: CASSGTGDRPQHF.

The V and J genes are TRBV9 and TRBJ2-3, with 9 bases identical to TRBD2. After removal of 4 bases from V and 6 bases from J, the junction contained 9 bases not matched to a gene. Germline loops: CDR1 SGDLS, CDR2 YYNGEE. The CDR3 has 15 residues. CDR3 region: CASSPGRGGHDTQYF. The CDR3 DNA reads as TGTGCCAGCAGCCCGGGGCGGGGGGGCCACGATACGCAGTATTTT.

The gene calls are TRBV19 and TRBJ2-2, with TRBD2 matching over 7 bases. Germline CDR1 reads LNHDA; CDR2 reads SQIVND (reference sequence). The CDR3 runs to 15 residues. After removal of 2 bases from V and 1 base from J, the junction contained 1 base not matched to a gene. The CDR3: CASSIRGVNTGELFF. Written as DNA, the CDR3 is TGTGCCAGTAGTATACGGGGGGTGAACACCGGGGAGCTGTTTTTT.